Each of the 5 T cell receptor beta chains below was sequenced from the same sample in a study of control samples from healthy donors and cancer patients. Sequenced by immunoSEQ multiplex PCR; TCRdb stores in-frame clones only, minus some. The repertoire consists of about 170,000 clones, with 80% to 95% occurring once and the leading ten covering 2% to 2.5%. Sequencing was done on a sample of blood. The receptors stem from a woman between 40 and 55 years old in good health.

The V and J genes are TRBV29-1 and TRBJ1-5; D not resolved. Per the germline V gene, CDR1 is SQVTM and CDR2 is ANQGSEA. This CDR3 is 13 amino acids long. V dropped 3 bases and J dropped 2 bases, with 8 bases sitting between them. CDR3 bases: TGCAGCGTTGACCTGGGTGGCAATCAGCCCCAGCATTTT. Residues: CSVDLGGNQPQHF.

The chain carries TRBV19 and TRBJ1-4; D perhaps matches TRBD1 (6 bases). The CDR3 consists of 14 residues. V was shortened by 6 bases and J by 4 bases, with 12 bases between the two germline ends. Germline V lookup: CDR1 LNHDA, CDR2 SQIVND (reference sequence). CDR3: CASSPGHYNEKLFF. CDR3 nucleotides: TGTGCCAGTAGCCCGGGACACTATAATGAAAAACTGTTTTTT.

This chain links TRBV6-5 with TRBJ1-1; no clear D. Germline CDR1 is MNHEY and CDR2 is SVGAGI. The ends were cut back, 6 bases at V and 1 base at J, with 9 bases in the middle. CDR3 length: 13 residues. The CDR3 DNA is TGTGCCAGCAGCATTGTCGAGAACACTGAAGCTTTCTTT. It translates to CASSIVENTEAFF.

This clone has a handful of counts. In DNA, the CDR3 is TGTGCCAGCAGTTATCTCGACAACCCCAATGAGCAGTTCTTC. Protein sequence: CASSYLDNPNEQFF. V is TRBV14 and J is TRBJ2-1; the D is unclear. The CDR3 spans 14 residues. Trimming took off 6 bases at V and 6 bases at J, with 15 bases between the two ends. The germline V gene has CDR1 SGHDN and CDR2 FVKESK.

The table lists this clone with a few counts. V gene TRBV24-1 combines with J gene TRBJ1-5; D gene uncertain. The germline gives CDR1 KGHDR, CDR2 SFDVKD. V shed 3 bases and J shed 2 bases, with 13 bases lying between them. This CDR3 region has 16 residues. The CDR3 reads CATSDPGLRGNQPQHF. CDR3 nucleotide sequence: TGTGCCACCAGTGATCCCGGCTTAAGGGGCAATCAGCCCCAGCATTTT.